This is a list of T cell receptor beta chains from one sample in a study of blood T cell repertoires in COVID-19. Libraries were prepared by immunoSEQ multiplex PCR; TCRdb keeps only in-frame clonotypes and omits some of them. The sample has under 300,000 clones; roughly 90% are singletons. The sample consisted of peripheral blood. These receptors were taken from a woman in her 30s with acute or convalescent COVID-19. Both conserved end residues are part of each CDR3. D genes are given only for firm matches. Only some rows state a clone size, as once, few, many or a class for expanded clones.

clone_size j_call v_call d_call cdr3_aa cdr3_nt
once TRBJ1-1 TRBV20-1 TRBD1 CSAVDRAEAFF TGCAGTGCTGTGGACAGGGCGGAAGCTTTCTTT
- TRBJ2-3 TRBV21-1 - CASSEKVVAGGESTDTQYF TGTGCCAGCAGCGAAAAGGTCGTAGCGGGAGGAGAGAGCACAGATACGCAGTATTTT
- TRBJ2-1 TRBV2 TRBD2 CASSGGRAEEQFF TGTGCCAGCAGTGGGGGGAGGGCCGAAGAGCAGTTCTTC
once TRBJ1-1 TRBV30 - CAWSVGGSGTRGAFF TGTGCCTGGAGTGTAGGAGGGTCGGGTACCCGCGGGGCTTTCTTT
- TRBJ1-5 TRBV19 TRBD1 CASSDRGRSNQPQHF TGTGCCAGTAGTGACAGGGGGCGAAGCAATCAGCCCCAGCATTTT
- TRBJ2-5 TRBV11-3 TRBD2 CASSLEPSGRKETQYF TGTGCCAGCAGCTTAGAACCTAGCGGGAGGAAAGAGACCCAGTACTTC
few TRBJ2-1 TRBV19 TRBD2 CASMTGGRLAGNEQFF TGTGCCAGTATGACAGGCGGGAGACTAGCGGGGAATGAGCAGTTCTTC
- TRBJ2-1 TRBV24-1 TRBD1 CATSDRQGSSYNEQFF TGTGCCACCAGTGACCGACAGGGGAGCTCCTACAATGAGCAGTTCTTC
- TRBJ2-7 TRBV7-2 - CASSLAPRGEQYF TGTGCCAGCAGCTTAGCGCCCAGGGGCGAGCAGTACTTC
- TRBJ2-2 TRBV7-9 TRBD2 CASSWGRGTGELFF TGTGCCAGCAGCTGGGGGAGGGGAACCGGGGAGCTGTTTTTT
- TRBJ2-1 TRBV30 - CAWSVLRRELNEQFF TGTGCCTGGAGTGTACTCCGCCGGGAGTTAAATGAGCAGTTCTTC
once TRBJ1-2 TRBV2 TRBD1 CAGIGQAPANYGYTF TGTGCCGGGATTGGACAGGCACCAGCTAACTATGGCTACACCTTC
- TRBJ2-7 TRBV9 TRBD2 CASSLAVGAYEQYF TGTGCCAGCAGTCTAGCGGTGGGGGCCTACGAGCAGTACTTC
few TRBJ2-2 TRBV19 TRBD1 CASSIDGQGLTGELFF TGTGCCAGTAGTATAGACGGACAGGGTCTAACCGGGGAGCTGTTTTTT
- TRBJ1-2 TRBV15 - CATSREQIHYGYTF TGTGCCACCAGCAGAGAACAGATTCACTATGGCTACACCTTC
few TRBJ1-1 TRBV5-6 - CASTTLNSLNTEAFF TGTGCCAGCACCACCCTCAACAGCCTGAACACTGAAGCTTTCTTT
- TRBJ2-4 TRBV30 TRBD1 CGWGQGADIQYF TGTGGGTGGGGACAGGGGGCCGACATTCAGTACTTC
once TRBJ2-2 TRBV7-9 TRBD1 CASSPHRTGTNTGELFF TGTGCCAGCAGCCCCCACCGGACAGGGACGAACACCGGGGAGCTGTTTTTT
- TRBJ1-5 TRBV18 TRBD1 CASSRLDRGLGNQPQHF TGTGCCAGCTCACGGCTCGACAGGGGGCTGGGCAATCAGCCCCAGCATTTT
- TRBJ2-2 TRBV11-3 TRBD2 CASSWSGGRSAGELFF TGTGCCAGCAGCTGGTCGGGGGGGCGCAGCGCCGGGGAGCTGTTTTTT
- TRBJ1-2 TRBV6-2/TRBV6-3 - CASSNPGPYGYTF TGTGCCAGCAGTAACCCGGGTCCCTATGGCTACACCTTC
few TRBJ2-2 TRBV4-2 - CASSQDLERTGELFF TGTGCCAGCAGCCAAGATCTGGAGAGGACCGGGGAGCTGTTTTTT
- TRBJ1-1 TRBV12-3/TRBV12-4 - CASSFLNIPAFF TGTGCCAGCAGTTTTTTAAACATTCCAGCTTTCTTT
- TRBJ2-1 TRBV19 - CASSNHFARATYNEQFF TGTGCCAGTAGTAACCATTTTGCGCGGGCCACCTACAATGAGCAGTTCTTC
once TRBJ2-7 TRBV5-1 TRBD1 CASSFPGQGGSSSYEQYF TGCGCCAGCAGCTTCCCGGGACAGGGGGGATCCAGCTCCTACGAGCAGTACTTC
- TRBJ1-4 TRBV27 - CASTGVGNEKLFF TGTGCCAGCACGGGGGTGGGTAATGAAAAACTGTTTTTT
- TRBJ1-1 TRBV14 - CASSFRALTGTEAFF TGTGCCAGCAGCTTCCGAGCGCTGACCGGGACAGAAGCTTTCTTT
- TRBJ2-2 TRBV5-1 TRBD1 CASSLGQGPNTGELFF TGCGCCAGCAGCCTCGGACAGGGGCCGAACACCGGGGAGCTGTTTTTT
- TRBJ2-1 TRBV27 TRBD2 CASTGLAGTHSYNEQFF TGTGCCAGCACGGGACTAGCGGGAACTCACTCCTACAATGAGCAGTTCTTC
- TRBJ2-7 TRBV10-3 TRBD2 CAISGSSGNREQYF TGTGCCATCAGTGGCTCTAGCGGGAATAGGGAGCAGTACTTC
few TRBJ2-7 TRBV11-2 - CASSLYNRAYEQYF TGTGCCAGCAGCTTATACAACAGAGCCTACGAGCAGTACTTC
- TRBJ2-7 TRBV2 - CASVVVRGEQYF TGTGCCAGCGTCGTCGTTCGCGGAGAGCAGTACTTC